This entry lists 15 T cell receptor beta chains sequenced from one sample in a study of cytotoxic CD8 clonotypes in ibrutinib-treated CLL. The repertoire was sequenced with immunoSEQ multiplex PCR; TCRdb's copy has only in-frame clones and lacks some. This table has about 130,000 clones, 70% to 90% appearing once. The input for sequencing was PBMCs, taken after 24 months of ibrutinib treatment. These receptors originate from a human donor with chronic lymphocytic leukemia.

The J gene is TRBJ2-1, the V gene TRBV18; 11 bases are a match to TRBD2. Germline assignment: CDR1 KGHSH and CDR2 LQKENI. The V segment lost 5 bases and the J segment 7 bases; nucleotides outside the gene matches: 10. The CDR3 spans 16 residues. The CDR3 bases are TGTGCCAGCTCAGGCCAGACTAGCGGGACGGGAAATGAGCAGTTCTTC. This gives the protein CASSGQTSGTGNEQFF.

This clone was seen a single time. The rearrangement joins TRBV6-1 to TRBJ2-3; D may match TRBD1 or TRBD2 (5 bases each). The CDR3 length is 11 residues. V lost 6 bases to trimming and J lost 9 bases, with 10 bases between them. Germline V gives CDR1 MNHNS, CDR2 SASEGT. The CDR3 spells CASSLWGTQYF. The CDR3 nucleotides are TGTGCCAGCAGCCTGTGGGGGACGCAGTATTTT.

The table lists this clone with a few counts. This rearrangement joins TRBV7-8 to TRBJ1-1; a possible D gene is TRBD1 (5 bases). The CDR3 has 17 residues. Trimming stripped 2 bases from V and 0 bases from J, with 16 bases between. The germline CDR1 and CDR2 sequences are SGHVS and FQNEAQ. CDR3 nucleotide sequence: TGTGCCAGCAGCTTAAGGGTCCAGACAGATCTGAACACTGAAGCTTTCTTT. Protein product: CASSLRVQTDLNTEAFF.

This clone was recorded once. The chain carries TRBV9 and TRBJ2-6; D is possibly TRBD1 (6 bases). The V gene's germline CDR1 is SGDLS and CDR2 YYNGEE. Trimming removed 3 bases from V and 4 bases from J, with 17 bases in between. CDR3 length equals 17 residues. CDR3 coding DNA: TGTGCCAGCAGCGCCGTGGACAGCCCCGACGGGGCCAACGTCCTGACTTTC. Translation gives CASSAVDSPDGANVLTF. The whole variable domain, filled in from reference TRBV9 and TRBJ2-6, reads DSGVTQTPKHLITATGQRVTLRCSPRSGDLSVYWYQQSLDQGLQFLIQYYNGEERAKGNILERFSAQQFPDLHSELNLSSLELGDSALYFCASSAVDSPDGANVLTFGAGSRLTVL.

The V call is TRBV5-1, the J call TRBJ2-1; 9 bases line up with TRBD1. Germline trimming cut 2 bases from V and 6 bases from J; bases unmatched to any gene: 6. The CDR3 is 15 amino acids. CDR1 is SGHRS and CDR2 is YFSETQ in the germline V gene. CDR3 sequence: CASSFTGGVSNEQFF. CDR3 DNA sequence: TGCGCCAGCAGCTTCACAGGGGGCGTCTCCAATGAGCAGTTCTTC.

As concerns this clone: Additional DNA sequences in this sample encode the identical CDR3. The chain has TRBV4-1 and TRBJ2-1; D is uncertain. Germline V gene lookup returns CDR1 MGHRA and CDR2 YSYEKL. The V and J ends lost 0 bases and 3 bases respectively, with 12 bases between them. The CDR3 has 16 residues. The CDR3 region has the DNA TGCGCCAGCAGCCAAGAGTTGGATTACTTCTACAATGAGCAGTTCTTC. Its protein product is CASSQELDYFYNEQFF.

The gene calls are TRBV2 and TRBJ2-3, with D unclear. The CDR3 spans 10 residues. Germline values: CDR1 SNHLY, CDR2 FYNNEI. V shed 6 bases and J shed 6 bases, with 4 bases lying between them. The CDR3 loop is CASSLDTQYF. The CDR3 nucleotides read TGTGCCAGCAGCCTGGATACGCAGTATTTT.

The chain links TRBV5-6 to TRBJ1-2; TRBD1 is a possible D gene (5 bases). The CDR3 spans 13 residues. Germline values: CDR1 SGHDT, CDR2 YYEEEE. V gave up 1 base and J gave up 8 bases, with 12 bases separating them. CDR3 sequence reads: CASSLIAGSGYTF. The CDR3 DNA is TGTGCCAGCAGCTTGATCGCAGGGTCGGGCTACACCTTC.

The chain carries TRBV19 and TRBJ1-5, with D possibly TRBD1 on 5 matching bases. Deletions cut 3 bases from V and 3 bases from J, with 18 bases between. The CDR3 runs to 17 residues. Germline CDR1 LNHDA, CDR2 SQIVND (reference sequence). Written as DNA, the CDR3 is TGTGCCAGTAGTATTGGGATCAGGAGAGGGGCCAATCAGCCCCAGCATTTT. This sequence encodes CASSIGIRRGANQPQHF.

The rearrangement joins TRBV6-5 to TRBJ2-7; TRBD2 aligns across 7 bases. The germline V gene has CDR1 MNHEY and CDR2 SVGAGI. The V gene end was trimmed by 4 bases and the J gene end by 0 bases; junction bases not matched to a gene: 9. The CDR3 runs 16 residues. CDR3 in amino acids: CASSSIAGAFSYEQYF. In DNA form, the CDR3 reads TGTGCCAGCAGTTCGATAGCGGGTGCTTTCTCCTACGAGCAGTACTTC.

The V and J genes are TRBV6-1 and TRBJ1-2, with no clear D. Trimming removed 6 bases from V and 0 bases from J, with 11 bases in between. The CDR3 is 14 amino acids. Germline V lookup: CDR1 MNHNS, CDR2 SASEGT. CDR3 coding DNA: TGTGCCAGCAGCGTACAAGGAGCTAACTATGGCTACACCTTC. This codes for CASSVQGANYGYTF.

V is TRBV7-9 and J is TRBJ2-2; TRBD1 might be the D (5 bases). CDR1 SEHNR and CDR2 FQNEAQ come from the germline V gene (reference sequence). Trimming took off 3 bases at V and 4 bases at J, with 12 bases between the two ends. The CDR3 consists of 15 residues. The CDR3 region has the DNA TGTGCCAGCAGCTTTCCAGGGCGCGGCACCGGGGAGCTGTTTTTT. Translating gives CASSFPGRGTGELFF.

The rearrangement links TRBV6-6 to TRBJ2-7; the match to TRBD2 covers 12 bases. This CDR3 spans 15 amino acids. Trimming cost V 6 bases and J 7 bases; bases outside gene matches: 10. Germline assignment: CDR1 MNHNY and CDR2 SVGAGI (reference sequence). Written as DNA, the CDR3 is TGTGCCAGCAGGGGCACTAGCGGGGGGTTAGAAGAGCAGTACTTC. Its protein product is CASRGTSGGLEEQYF.

The CDR3 here is CASSPGTSVMLETQYF. The CDR3 bases are TGTGCCAGCTCACCCGGGACTAGCGTGATGTTAGAGACCCAGTACTTC. The chain links TRBV18 to TRBJ2-5, with 10 bases aligning to TRBD2. V was clipped by 3 bases and J by 4 bases; unmatched bases: 8. The CDR3 extends over 16 amino acids. CDR1 and CDR2 from the germline V gene are KGHSH and LQKENI.

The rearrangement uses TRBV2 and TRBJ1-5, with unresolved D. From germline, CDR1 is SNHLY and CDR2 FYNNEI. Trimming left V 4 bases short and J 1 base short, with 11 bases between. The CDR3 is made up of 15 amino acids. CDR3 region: CASSAQLQSNQPQHF. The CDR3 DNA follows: TGTGCCAGCAGTGCGCAACTGCAGAGCAATCAGCCCCAGCATTTT.